A selection of T cell receptor beta chains follows, all from one sample in a study of blood T cells in healthy people across ages. TCRdb re-called the 5' RACE reads with MiXCR, one entry per CDR3 protein. Of about 680,000 distinct CDR3 sequences in the sample, approximately 50% were seen once. Material: blood. The receptor source for this set is a woman in her fifties or sixties in good health. Each CDR3 is given with its conserved first and last residue. A D gene is named only where the DNA matches it firmly. Only some rows state a clone size, as once, few, many or a class for expanded clones.

j_gene: TRBJ2-1
d_gene: .
v_gene: TRBV7-8
abundance: .
CDR3nt: TGTGCCAGCAGCTTCCCTTATGGTAATGAGCAGTTCTTC
CDR3aa: CASSFPYGNEQFF

j_gene: TRBJ2-7
d_gene: .
v_gene: TRBV7-2
abundance: .
CDR3nt: TGTGCCAGCAGCTTAGACGGGGGACTGGACAGACCCGAGCAGTACTTC
CDR3aa: CASSLDGGLDRPEQYF

j_gene: TRBJ2-1
d_gene: TRBD1
v_gene: TRBV7-2
abundance: few
CDR3nt: TGTGCCAGCAGCAACGACAGGGGGCGCTTGACTCCCCTGTTCTTC
CDR3aa: CASSNDRGRLTPLFF

j_gene: TRBJ2-4
d_gene: TRBD2
v_gene: TRBV4-3
abundance: .
CDR3nt: TGCGCCAGCAGCCAAGATTCGGCTAGCGGGGGGCTGCAGTACTTC
CDR3aa: CASSQDSASGGLQYF

j_gene: TRBJ1-4
d_gene: .
v_gene: TRBV4-3
abundance: .
CDR3nt: TGCGCCAGCAGTCCACAGGGCTTCAATGAAAAACTGTTTTTT
CDR3aa: CASSPQGFNEKLFF

j_gene: TRBJ2-6
d_gene: .
v_gene: TRBV5-6
abundance: .
CDR3nt: TGTGCCAGCAGCTTGGCACTGAGCTCTGGGGCCAACGTCCTGACTTTC
CDR3aa: CASSLALSSGANVLTF

j_gene: TRBJ2-1
d_gene: .
v_gene: TRBV20-1
abundance: .
CDR3nt: TGCAGTGCTAGAGATGGGGACCCGCGAAGGCACCATCGGAATGAGCAGTTCTTC
CDR3aa: CSARDGDPRRHHRNEQFF

j_gene: TRBJ2-7
d_gene: .
v_gene: TRBV20-1
abundance: .
CDR3nt: TGCAGTGCTCGCGACTTTAGCGGAGACTCCTACAATGAGCAGTACTTC
CDR3aa: CSARDFSGDSYNEQYF

j_gene: TRBJ1-2
d_gene: TRBD1
v_gene: TRBV9
abundance: .
CDR3nt: TGTGCCAGCAGCGTAGAGGACAGGGGAAACTATGGCTACACCTTC
CDR3aa: CASSVEDRGNYGYTF

j_gene: TRBJ2-5
d_gene: TRBD2
v_gene: TRBV9
abundance: .
CDR3nt: TGTGCCAGCAGCGTAGCTACGGGGGGGACATCTCAAGAGACCCAGTACTTC
CDR3aa: CASSVATGGTSQETQYF

j_gene: TRBJ2-3
d_gene: TRBD1
v_gene: TRBV15
abundance: .
CDR3nt: TGTGCCACCGGTGGCAGGACAGGCTCCGATGGTACGCAGTATTTT
CDR3aa: CATGGRTGSDGTQYF

j_gene: TRBJ2-1
d_gene: TRBD2
v_gene: TRBV20-1
abundance: few
CDR3nt: TGCAGTGCTAGTCGGTCGGCGGGGGTCTACAATGAGCAGTTCTTC
CDR3aa: CSASRSAGVYNEQFF

j_gene: TRBJ2-5
d_gene: .
v_gene: TRBV28
abundance: once
CDR3nt: TGTGCCAGCAGCTCCGGGGGACAGAGCCACCAAGAGACCCAGTACTTC
CDR3aa: CASSSGGQSHQETQYF

j_gene: TRBJ2-5
d_gene: .
v_gene: TRBV6-2/TRBV6-3
abundance: few
CDR3nt: TGTGCCAGCAGTTACCGTGGGACAACTCAAGAGACCCAGTACTTC
CDR3aa: CASSYRGTTQETQYF

j_gene: TRBJ2-3
d_gene: .
v_gene: TRBV6-5
abundance: .
CDR3nt: TGTGCCAGCAAAAGGACAGCCACAGATACGCAGTATTTT
CDR3aa: CASKRTATDTQYF

j_gene: TRBJ2-1
d_gene: TRBD1
v_gene: TRBV20-1
abundance: .
CDR3nt: TGCAGTGCTAGCAATCCCCGGGACAGGGGTGGCAATGAGCAGTTCTTC
CDR3aa: CSASNPRDRGGNEQFF

j_gene: TRBJ2-4
d_gene: .
v_gene: TRBV5-1
abundance: few
CDR3nt: TGCGCCAGCAGCTTAAGGGGACCAAAGGTACAGTACAATGAGCAGTACTTC
CDR3aa: CASSLRGPKVQYNEQYF

j_gene: TRBJ2-5
d_gene: TRBD1
v_gene: TRBV20-1
abundance: .
CDR3nt: TGCAGTCTAGGGACAGAGGGTCAAGAGACCCAGTACTTC
CDR3aa: CSLGTEGQETQYF

j_gene: TRBJ2-7
d_gene: .
v_gene: TRBV7-9
abundance: .
CDR3nt: TGTGCCAGCAGCTTAGAAAGCGGCCCTAGACCCTACGAGCAGTACTTC
CDR3aa: CASSLESGPRPYEQYF

j_gene: TRBJ2-1
d_gene: TRBD2
v_gene: TRBV10-3
abundance: .
CDR3nt: TGTGCCATCAGTGGGACTAGCGGGAGGTACAATGAGCAGTTCTTC
CDR3aa: CAISGTSGRYNEQFF

j_gene: TRBJ2-2
d_gene: .
v_gene: TRBV6-2/TRBV6-3
abundance: .
CDR3nt: TGTGCCAGCAAGATCGGGACACTTAACACCGGGGAGCTGTTTTTT
CDR3aa: CASKIGTLNTGELFF

j_gene: TRBJ1-5
d_gene: .
v_gene: TRBV2
abundance: .
CDR3nt: TGTGCCAGCAGTGACTATACGGTAGCGAGGCAGCCCCAGCATTTT
CDR3aa: CASSDYTVARQPQHF

j_gene: TRBJ2-7
d_gene: TRBD1
v_gene: TRBV20-1
abundance: .
CDR3nt: TGCAGTGGTCAGCGGGACAGGGGGTCCTACGAGCAGTACTTC
CDR3aa: CSGQRDRGSYEQYF

j_gene: TRBJ2-7
d_gene: TRBD2
v_gene: TRBV18
abundance: .
CDR3nt: TGTGCCAGCTCACCGGGACTAGCCCCTACCGAGCAGTACTTC
CDR3aa: CASSPGLAPTEQYF

j_gene: TRBJ2-3
d_gene: .
v_gene: TRBV29-1
abundance: few
CDR3nt: TGCAGCGTTGCCCCCACTAGCACAGATACGCAGTATTTT
CDR3aa: CSVAPTSTDTQYF

j_gene: TRBJ1-6
d_gene: TRBD1
v_gene: TRBV4-3
abundance: .
CDR3nt: TGCGCCAGCAGTCAGGGGGATAATTCACCCCTCCACTTT
CDR3aa: CASSQGDNSPLHF

j_gene: TRBJ1-2
d_gene: TRBD1
v_gene: TRBV12-3/TRBV12-4
abundance: few
CDR3nt: TGTGCCAGCAGTTCGCGGACAGGGGGCTTAGATGGCTACACCTTC
CDR3aa: CASSSRTGGLDGYTF

j_gene: TRBJ2-7
d_gene: .
v_gene: TRBV6-2/TRBV6-3
abundance: few
CDR3nt: TGTGCCTCAACTGCTAGGGCGGGGATATCCTACGAGCAGTACTTC
CDR3aa: CASTARAGISYEQYF

j_gene: TRBJ2-7
d_gene: .
v_gene: TRBV27
abundance: few
CDR3nt: TGTGCCAGCAGTTTAAACCCGAAGCAGGGAGCCGAGCAGTACTTC
CDR3aa: CASSLNPKQGAEQYF

j_gene: TRBJ2-7
d_gene: TRBD2
v_gene: TRBV7-2
abundance: .
CDR3nt: TGTGCCAGCAGCTTAGGTGCCGGGGGGGCTAGGGGAGACGAGCAGTACTTC
CDR3aa: CASSLGAGGARGDEQYF

j_gene: TRBJ1-1
d_gene: .
v_gene: TRBV7-2
abundance: .
CDR3nt: TGTGCCAGCAGCTTAGCGGGACCCCCCGGCCCATTCACTGAAGCTTTCTTT
CDR3aa: CASSLAGPPGPFTEAFF

j_gene: TRBJ1-5
d_gene: TRBD1
v_gene: TRBV20-1
abundance: few
CDR3nt: TGCAGTGCTAGACCCGGGACAGGGGGCTCGAATCAGCCCCAGCATTTT
CDR3aa: CSARPGTGGSNQPQHF

j_gene: TRBJ1-1
d_gene: TRBD1
v_gene: TRBV5-1
abundance: .
CDR3nt: TGCGCCAGCAGCTCGCCGCGGGACAGAGCTTCCATGAACACTGAAGCTTTCTTT
CDR3aa: CASSSPRDRASMNTEAFF

j_gene: TRBJ1-2
d_gene: .
v_gene: TRBV7-2
abundance: few
CDR3nt: TGTGCCAGCAGCCCAGACAGGATCTATGGCTACACCTTC
CDR3aa: CASSPDRIYGYTF

j_gene: TRBJ2-4
d_gene: .
v_gene: TRBV4-3
abundance: few
CDR3nt: TGCGCCAGCAGCCAAGATGGGCAGGGCCCCTGGGAGCAGTACTTC
CDR3aa: CASSQDGQGPWEQYF

j_gene: TRBJ1-1
d_gene: TRBD1
v_gene: TRBV29-1
abundance: few
CDR3nt: TGCAGCGTTGGCCAGGGGGACACTGAAGCTTTCTTT
CDR3aa: CSVGQGDTEAFF

j_gene: TRBJ1-6
d_gene: .
v_gene: TRBV10-3
abundance: .
CDR3nt: TGTGCCATCAGTGGTGGGGGGATCGGTTCACCCCTCCACTTT
CDR3aa: CAISGGGIGSPLHF

j_gene: TRBJ2-1
d_gene: TRBD2
v_gene: TRBV27
abundance: .
CDR3nt: TGTGCCAGCAGTTTATATCTAGCGGGAGGGCCTGGTGAGCAGTTCTTC
CDR3aa: CASSLYLAGGPGEQFF

j_gene: TRBJ2-1
d_gene: .
v_gene: TRBV2
abundance: .
CDR3nt: TGTGCCAGCAGTGAGGGTACCCAGGCCTACAATGAGCAGTTCTTC
CDR3aa: CASSEGTQAYNEQFF

j_gene: TRBJ2-2
d_gene: TRBD1
v_gene: TRBV9
abundance: .
CDR3nt: TGTGCCAGCAGCGTAGTGGGACAGGCCCTGAACACCGGGGAGCTGTTTTTT
CDR3aa: CASSVVGQALNTGELFF

j_gene: TRBJ2-7
d_gene: TRBD1
v_gene: TRBV29-1
abundance: .
CDR3nt: TGCAGCGTTGAGCTAGGGACAGGGGCCTACGAGCAGTACTTC
CDR3aa: CSVELGTGAYEQYF

j_gene: TRBJ2-7
d_gene: TRBD2
v_gene: TRBV4-2
abundance: few
CDR3nt: TGTGCCAGCAGCCTGAGGACTAGCGGAGGCTCCTACGAGCAGTACTTC
CDR3aa: CASSLRTSGGSYEQYF

j_gene: TRBJ2-6
d_gene: .
v_gene: TRBV11-1
abundance: .
CDR3nt: TGTGCCAGCACTCTGATGGTCTCTGGGGCCAACGTCCTGACTTTC
CDR3aa: CASTLMVSGANVLTF

j_gene: TRBJ2-1
d_gene: TRBD2
v_gene: TRBV6-5
abundance: .
CDR3nt: TGTGCCAGCAGTCGAGCGGGAGCGAAGTACAATGAGCAGTTCTTC
CDR3aa: CASSRAGAKYNEQFF

j_gene: TRBJ1-2
d_gene: .
v_gene: TRBV5-1
abundance: few
CDR3nt: TGCGCCAGCAGCTTGGAATTGGCAGCCTATGGCTACACCTTC
CDR3aa: CASSLELAAYGYTF

j_gene: TRBJ1-4
d_gene: .
v_gene: TRBV10-3
abundance: .
CDR3nt: TGTGCCATCAGTGAAAACAGGGCAGTAGGGGAAAAACTGTTTTTT
CDR3aa: CAISENRAVGEKLFF

j_gene: TRBJ2-5
d_gene: TRBD2
v_gene: TRBV5-1
abundance: few
CDR3nt: TGCGCCAGCAGCCCAACGGCGGGAGACGAGACCCAGTACTTC
CDR3aa: CASSPTAGDETQYF

j_gene: TRBJ1-5
d_gene: TRBD1
v_gene: TRBV2
abundance: .
CDR3nt: TGTGCCAGCAGTGGACAGGGGGCTTGGCAGCCCCAGCATTTT
CDR3aa: CASSGQGAWQPQHF